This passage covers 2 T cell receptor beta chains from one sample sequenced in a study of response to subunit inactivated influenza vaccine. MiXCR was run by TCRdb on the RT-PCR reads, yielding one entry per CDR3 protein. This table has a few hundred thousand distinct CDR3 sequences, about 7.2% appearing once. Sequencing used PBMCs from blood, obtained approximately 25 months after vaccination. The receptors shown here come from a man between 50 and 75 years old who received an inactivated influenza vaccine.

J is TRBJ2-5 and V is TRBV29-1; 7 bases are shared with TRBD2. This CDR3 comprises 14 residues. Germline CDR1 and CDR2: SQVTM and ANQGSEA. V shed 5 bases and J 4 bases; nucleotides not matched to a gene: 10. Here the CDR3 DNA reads TGCAGCGTTCCTAGCGGTTATCCTGGAGAGACCCAGTACTTC. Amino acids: CSVPSGYPGETQYF.

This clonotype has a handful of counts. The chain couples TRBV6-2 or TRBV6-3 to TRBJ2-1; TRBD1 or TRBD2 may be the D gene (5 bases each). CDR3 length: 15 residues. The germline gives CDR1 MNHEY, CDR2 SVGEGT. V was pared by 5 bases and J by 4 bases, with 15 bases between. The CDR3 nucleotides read TGTGCCAGCAGTAGGCCGGGCGAGGGGTACAATGAGCAGTTCTTC. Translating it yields CASSRPGEGYNEQFF.